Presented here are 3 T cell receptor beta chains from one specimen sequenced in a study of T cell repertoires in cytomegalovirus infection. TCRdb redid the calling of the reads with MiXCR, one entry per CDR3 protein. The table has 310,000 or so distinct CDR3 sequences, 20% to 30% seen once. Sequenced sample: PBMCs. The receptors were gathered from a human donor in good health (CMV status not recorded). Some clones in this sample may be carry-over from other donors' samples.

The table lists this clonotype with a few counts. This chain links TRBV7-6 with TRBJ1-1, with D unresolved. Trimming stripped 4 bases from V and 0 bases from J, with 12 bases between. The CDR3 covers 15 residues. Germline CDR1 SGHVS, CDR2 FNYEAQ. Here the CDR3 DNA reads TGTGCCAGCAGCTCAGACCCAAGTATGAACACTGAAGCTTTCTTT. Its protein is CASSSDPSMNTEAFF.

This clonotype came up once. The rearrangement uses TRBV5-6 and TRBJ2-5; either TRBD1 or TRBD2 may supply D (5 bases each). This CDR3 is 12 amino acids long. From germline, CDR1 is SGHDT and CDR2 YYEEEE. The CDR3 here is CAGTGTLGTQYF. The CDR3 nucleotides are TGTGCAGGCACGGGGACCCTAGGGACCCAGTACTTC.

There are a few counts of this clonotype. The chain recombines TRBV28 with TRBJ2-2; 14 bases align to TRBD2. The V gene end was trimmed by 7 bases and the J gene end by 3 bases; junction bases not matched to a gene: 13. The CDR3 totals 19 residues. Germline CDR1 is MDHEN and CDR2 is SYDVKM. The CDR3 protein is CASTGLAGGFKSYTGELFF. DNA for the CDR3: TGTGCCAGCACCGGACTAGCGGGGGGATTTAAATCGTACACCGGGGAGCTGTTTTTT.